A single sample gave rise to the 29 T cell receptor beta chains below, sequenced in a study of shared clonotypes between healthy human individuals. Sequencing used immunoSEQ multiplex PCR; TCRdb keeps in-frame clones, though not all of them. There are 2.3 million or so clones in the sample; more than 80% occur only once, and approximately 0.4% lies in the top ten. The material sequenced was naive CD4+ T cells from PBMCs. As to subset: CD45RA+ positively selected. The receptors stem from a man younger than 35 in good health. Some clones in this sample may be carry-over from other donors' samples.

The chain is built from TRBV2 and TRBJ2-7, with a possible D match to TRBD2 (5 bases). V lost 3 bases, J lost 7 bases, and 19 bases lay in between. The CDR3 consists of 15 residues. Germline lookup yields CDR1 SNHLY and CDR2 FYNNEI. The CDR3 DNA sequence: TGTGCCAGCAGTGAGGACTTTGCGGCGCTACGAGAGCAGTACTTC. Protein product: CASSEDFAALREQYF.

The gene calls are TRBV7-9 and TRBJ2-1; 11 nucleotides match TRBD2. From germline, CDR1 is SEHNR and CDR2 FQNEAQ (reference sequence). The CDR3 loop spans 16 amino acids. V lost 3 bases to trimming and J lost 4 bases; unmatched junction nucleotides: 5. The CDR3 reads CASSLTTSGVYNEQFF. The DNA for the CDR3 is TGTGCCAGCAGCTTGACGACTAGCGGGGTTTACAATGAGCAGTTCTTC.

Comments on this clone: Other DNA sequences of this sample code for an identical CDR3. This chain connects TRBV18 to TRBJ2-7, with a tentative D call TRBD2 (5 bases). CDR1 and CDR2 from the germline V gene are KGHSH and LQKENI. This CDR3 has 13 residues. With 3 bases removed from V and 1 base from J, the gap between germline ends came to 7 bases. CDR3 region: CASSPSGSYEQYF. The CDR3 DNA is TGTGCCAGCTCACCCTCGGGGTCCTACGAGCAGTACTTC.

This clone was detected only a few times. The genes are TRBV10-3 and TRBJ1-2; D gene unclear. Germline V gene sequence: CDR1 ENHRY, CDR2 SYGVKD. The CDR3 totals 13 residues. V was cut by 10 bases and J by 0 bases, with 12 bases left in between. CDR3 amino acids: CATQRGANYGYTF. Written as DNA, the CDR3 is TGTGCCACCCAGCGCGGGGCTAACTATGGCTACACCTTC.

The gene calls are TRBV4-2 and TRBJ1-2; 7 positions match TRBD1. Germline V gene lookup returns CDR1 LGHNA and CDR2 YNFKEQ. The J segment lost 1 base and the V segment lost 0 bases, leaving 5 bases of the junction unmatched. The CDR3 is 16 residues long. The CDR3 DNA sequence: TGTGCCAGCAGCCAAGATCTGGGACAGCATAACTATGGCTACACCTTC. Translation: CASSQDLGQHNYGYTF.

This chain links TRBV28 with TRBJ1-3; possible D gene TRBD1, 5 bases. Trimming took 4 bases from V and 9 from J, leaving 10 bases between them. The CDR3 is 12 amino acids. Per germline, CDR1 MDHEN and CDR2 SYDVKM. The CDR3 is CASSSLTVTIYF. CDR3 DNA sequence: TGTGCCAGCAGTTCCCTGACAGTCACCATATATTTT.

The chain carries TRBV27 and TRBJ2-7, with 7 bases identical to TRBD1. Per germline, CDR1 MNHEY and CDR2 SMNVEV (reference sequence). The CDR3 length is 14 residues. The V gene end was trimmed by 3 bases and the J gene end by 9 bases; junction bases not matched to a gene: 11. This CDR3 is CASSFTVTGVGQYF. Here the CDR3 DNA reads TGTGCCAGCAGTTTTACTGTTACAGGGGTGGGGCAGTACTTC.

Worth noting for this clone: A read error may produce the germline difference seen at one junction end. The chain joins TRBV4-1 to TRBJ1-4, with D perhaps TRBD1 (6 bases). The CDR3 has 15 residues. Germline V gene lookup returns CDR1 MGHRA and CDR2 YSYEKL. The DNA of the CDR3 is TGCGCCAGCAGCCAAGCAGAGGGGGGCAATGGAAAACTGTTTTTT. Its protein is CASSQAEGGNGKLFF.

V usage is TRBV29-1 and J usage is TRBJ2-7; D is perhaps TRBD2 (6 bases). The V end lost 7 bases, the J end lost 4 bases, and 14 bases lay between the germline ends. The CDR3 consists of 12 residues. The germline V gene has CDR1 SQVTM and CDR2 ANQGSEA. CDR3 DNA: TGCAGCGCTTGGGCGGGAATGTACGAGCAGTACTTC. The encoded protein is CSAWAGMYEQYF.

The chain employs TRBV7-2 and TRBJ2-7, with D perhaps matching TRBD1 or TRBD2 (5 bases each). The CDR3 loop spans 16 amino acids. V lost 5 bases and J lost 0, with 17 bases in between. Germline V gene data show CDR1 as SGHTA and CDR2 as FQGNSA. The CDR3 reads CASSVGRVGSSYEQYF. The CDR3 DNA reads as TGTGCCAGCAGCGTGGGCAGGGTGGGGAGCTCCTACGAGCAGTACTTC.

This clone came up a few times. The gene calls are TRBV29-1 and TRBJ1-1; D unresolved. The CDR3 spans 13 residues. Germline V lookup: CDR1 SQVTM, CDR2 ANQGSEA. The V end was cut by 2 bases, the J end by 0 bases, with 7 bases between. The DNA of the CDR3 is TGCAGCGTTGAATCTTCGGTGAACACTGAAGCTTTCTTT. This gives the protein CSVESSVNTEAFF.

This clone occurred once. Different DNA sequences within this sample yield the same CDR3. The J gene is TRBJ1-4, the V gene TRBV30; D is ambiguous. The CDR3 spans 14 residues. The germline V gene encodes CDR1 GTSNPN and CDR2 SVGIG (reference sequence). Trimming pared 0 bases from V and 0 bases from J, leaving 5 bases between. The CDR3 loop is CAWSVWATNEKLFF. The DNA for the CDR3 is TGTGCCTGGAGTGTATGGGCAACTAATGAAAAACTGTTTTTT.

The table lists this clone with a few counts. Here the CDR3 DNA reads TGTGCCAGCCGACCAGGACCGGGTGGCTACACCTTC. This sequence encodes CASRPGPGGYTF. The chain carries TRBV28 and TRBJ1-2, with no clear D. In germline, CDR1 is MDHEN, CDR2 SYDVKM. This CDR3 is built from 12 residues. V was shortened by 8 bases and J by 7 bases, with 14 bases between the two germline ends.

This clone appeared once. A junction boundary mismatches the germline segment, possibly from a read error. V gene TRBV15 combines with J gene TRBJ2-3, with D unclear. The CDR3 totals 11 residues. The germline gives CDR1 LNHNV, CDR2 YYDKDF (reference sequence). CDR3: CATGRTDTQYF. The DNA for the CDR3 is TGTGCCACCGGCAGAACAGATACGCAGTATTTT.

The rearrangement uses TRBV14 and TRBJ2-7; D is uncertain. The CDR3 totals 13 residues. Germline loops: CDR1 SGHDN, CDR2 FVKESK. Trimming removed 1 base from V and 6 bases from J, with 10 bases in between. CDR3 DNA: TGTGCCAGCAGCCAAGTTCTTGGTCTCGAGCAGTACTTC. Its translation is CASSQVLGLEQYF.

Concerning this clone itself: A read error may be the cause here, since a much bigger clone is one base away. The same CDR3 arises from other DNA sequences in this sample as well. The rearrangement joins TRBV27 to TRBJ2-7, with D hard to call. There are 11 residues in the CDR3. Germline values: CDR1 MNHEY, CDR2 SMNVEV (reference sequence). Trimming stripped 4 bases from V and 2 bases from J, with 3 bases between. The CDR3 DNA reads TGTGCCAGCAGTTCAACCTACGAGCAGTACTTC. Its translation: CASSSTYEQYF.

This rearrangement joins TRBV18 to TRBJ1-4; possibly TRBD1 for D (6 bases). The CDR3 runs to 16 residues. V lost 3 bases to trimming and J lost 3 bases, with 14 bases between them. Germline V gene sequence: CDR1 KGHSH, CDR2 LQKENI. CDR3 sequence: CASSPKTGRPNEKLFF. In DNA form, the CDR3 reads TGTGCCAGCTCACCTAAAACAGGGAGGCCTAATGAAAAACTGTTTTTT. Filled out from reference TRBV18 and TRBJ1-4, the complete variable domain reads NAGVMQNPRHLVRRRGQEARLRCSPMKGHSHVYWYRQLPEEGLKFMVYLQKENIIDESGMPKERFSAEFPKEGPSILRIQQVVRGDSAAYFCASSPKTGRPNEKLFFGSGTQLSVL.

The chain is built from TRBV18 and TRBJ2-7; 16 nucleotides align to TRBD2. The CDR3 loop spans 18 amino acids. V lost 3 bases, J lost 0 bases, and 5 bases stayed unmatched. CDR1 and CDR2 from the germline V gene are KGHSH and LQKENI. The CDR3 protein is CASSPGGLAGGSSYEQYF. DNA for the CDR3: TGTGCCAGCTCACCGGGGGGACTAGCGGGAGGGAGCTCCTACGAGCAGTACTTC.

The chain carries TRBV28 and TRBJ2-1; D perhaps matches TRBD2 (6 bases). Germline V gives CDR1 MDHEN, CDR2 SYDVKM. The CDR3 consists of 15 residues. With 5 bases removed from V and 2 bases from J, the gap between germline ends came to 13 bases. The CDR3 spells CASSQSREPYNEQFF. The CDR3 coding sequence is TGTGCCAGCAGTCAATCACGGGAGCCCTACAATGAGCAGTTCTTC.

The chain is built from TRBV4-3 and TRBJ1-1, with 9 bases aligning to TRBD1. Germline V lookup: CDR1 LGHNA, CDR2 YSLEER. This CDR3 region has 14 residues. Trimming at V came to 1 base and at J to 4 bases, leaving 1 base not matched to a gene. The CDR3 loop reads CASSQGQGVTEAFF. DNA for the CDR3: TGCGCCAGCAGCCAAGGACAGGGGGTCACTGAAGCTTTCTTT.

There are a few counts of this clone. V gene TRBV5-1 combines with J gene TRBJ1-5, with D possibly being TRBD1 (5 bases). CDR3 length: 15 residues. Trimming removed 7 bases at V and 0 bases at J, with 14 bases between. The germline V gene has CDR1 SGHRS and CDR2 YFSETQ. CDR3: CASRSTVGSNQPQHF. The CDR3 region has the DNA TGCGCCAGCCGATCGACAGTTGGTAGCAATCAGCCCCAGCATTTT.

This clone was seen just once. The V and J genes are TRBV5-1 and TRBJ2-3; TRBD2 matches 7 bases. The CDR3 is 14 residues long. V lost 2 bases and J lost 4; bases outside the gene matches: 4. Germline V lookup: CDR1 SGHRS, CDR2 YFSETQ. The DNA of the CDR3 is TGCGCCAGCAGCTTTGCGGGAGCTCCAGATACGCAGTATTTT. Its protein is CASSFAGAPDTQYF.

The V and J genes are TRBV5-1 and TRBJ1-4, with 10 positions matching TRBD1. The CDR3 has 15 residues. Germline V gives CDR1 SGHRS, CDR2 YFSETQ. The V and J ends lost 4 bases and 5 bases, in that order; junction bases with no gene match: 5. The CDR3: CASSPRDRGNEKLFF. The DNA of the CDR3 is TGCGCCAGCAGCCCACGGGACAGGGGAAATGAAAAACTGTTTTTT.

A few counts support this clone. The chain employs TRBV2 and TRBJ1-5, with TRBD1 as a possible D gene (5 bases). Trimming pared 5 bases from V and 1 base from J, leaving 12 bases between. The CDR3 contains 15 residues. Germline loops: CDR1 SNHLY, CDR2 FYNNEI. CDR3: CASSQLAGSNQPQHF. As DNA, the CDR3 is TGTGCCAGCAGTCAATTGGCAGGGAGCAATCAGCCCCAGCATTTT.

This chain links TRBV7-9 with TRBJ2-7; 8 bases map to TRBD1. Germline lookup yields CDR1 SEHNR and CDR2 FQNEAQ (reference sequence). V was clipped by 7 bases and J by 2 bases; unmatched bases: 16. The CDR3 length is 17 residues. The DNA for the CDR3 is TGTGCCAGCACCCAAATGGCCCCCGGACAGGGTACCTACGAGCAGTACTTC. It codes for CASTQMAPGQGTYEQYF.

The V gene is TRBV6-5, the J gene TRBJ1-2; D remains ambiguous. Trimming shortened V by 5 bases and J by 6 bases, and 10 bases separated the two germline ends. The germline V gene encodes CDR1 MNHEY and CDR2 SVGAGI. The CDR3 totals 12 residues. Here the CDR3 reads CASSGRAHGYTF. CDR3 nucleotides: TGTGCCAGCAGTGGAAGGGCACATGGCTACACCTTC.

With respect to this clone: In the same sample, other DNA sequences code for this CDR3. V usage is TRBV9 and J usage is TRBJ2-1, with D tentatively TRBD1 (5 bases). The CDR3 has 15 amino acids. Germline CDR1 SGDLS, CDR2 YYNGEE. The V and J ends lost 0 bases and 1 base respectively, with 8 bases between them. CDR3 protein: CASSVEGVSYNEQFF. CDR3 DNA: TGTGCCAGCAGCGTAGAAGGGGTATCCTACAATGAGCAGTTCTTC.

The chain is built from TRBV6-5 and TRBJ2-7; D is perhaps TRBD2 (6 bases). Germline V gene lookup returns CDR1 MNHEY and CDR2 SVGAGI. The CDR3 has 15 amino acids. Trimming shortened V by 7 bases and J by 2 bases, and 18 bases separated the two germline ends. The CDR3 is CASTQGDWNTYEQYF. For the CDR3, the DNA is TGTGCCAGCACCCAAGGGGACTGGAACACCTACGAGCAGTACTTC.

V usage is TRBV28 and J usage is TRBJ2-7, with D perhaps TRBD1 (6 bases). The V end was cut by 2 bases, the J end by 2 bases, with 13 bases between. Germline values: CDR1 MDHEN, CDR2 SYDVKM. CDR3 length equals 15 residues. CDR3 bases: TGTGCCAGCAGTTTAGGGACAATAGGGGCCTACGAGCAGTACTTC. Residues: CASSLGTIGAYEQYF. The full variable domain, rest sourced from reference TRBV28 and TRBJ2-7, is DVKVTQSSRYLVKRTGEKVFLECVQDMDHENMFWYRQDPGLGLRLIYFSYDVKMKEKGDIPEGYSVSREKKERFSLILESASTNQTSMYLCASSLGTIGAYEQYFGPGTRLTVT.